These T cell receptor beta chains were read from a single sample in a study of T cells after yellow fever vaccination. MiXCR was run by TCRdb on the 5' RACE reads, yielding one entry per CDR3 protein. The table records 250,000 to 400,000 distinct CDR3 sequences, 3.5% to 5% of them present only once. The material was PBMCs, obtained 15 days after the yellow fever booster vaccination. These receptors were taken from a man aged 18 to 29 who received the YFV17D yellow fever vaccine. Both conserved end residues are part of each CDR3. The order of the fields is V gene, clone size, D gene, J gene, CDR3 DNA, CDR3 protein. A D gene is named only where the DNA matches it firmly. Size tells how often a clone was seen (once, few, many) or the class of an expanded clone, and some rows leave it out.

V: TRBV20-1
size: many
D: .
J: TRBJ1-1
DNA: TGCAGTGCTCCCCAGGACCGCTCAAGCACTGAAGCTTTCTTT
CDR3: CSAPQDRSSTEAFF

V: TRBV2
size: .
D: .
J: TRBJ2-2
DNA: TGTGCCAGCAGTGTAGAGGCTAGTCCCGCCGGGGAGCTGTTTTTT
CDR3: CASSVEASPAGELFF

V: TRBV6-1
size: once
D: .
J: TRBJ1-6
DNA: TGTGCCAGCAGGGGGACCAGCGGTTCACCCCTCCACTTT
CDR3: CASRGTSGSPLHF

V: TRBV7-2
size: few
D: TRBD2
J: TRBJ2-5
DNA: TGTGCCAGCAGCTTCCGGACTAGCGGGGGGCGATACCAAGAGACCCAGTACTTC
CDR3: CASSFRTSGGRYQETQYF

V: TRBV27
size: many
D: .
J: TRBJ2-3
DNA: TGTGCCAGCAGGACCGGGTGGGAAGATACGCAGTATTTT
CDR3: CASRTGWEDTQYF

V: TRBV10-1
size: many
D: .
J: TRBJ2-3
DNA: TGCGCCAGCAGTGACCGGGGGACCTATACAGATACGCAGTATTTT
CDR3: CASSDRGTYTDTQYF

V: TRBV7-2
size: few
D: .
J: TRBJ1-6
DNA: TGTGCCAGCAGCTTAGAAGCCCCACCCCTCCACTTT
CDR3: CASSLEAPPLHF

V: TRBV11-2
size: .
D: .
J: TRBJ2-7
DNA: TGTGCCAGCAGCTCCGTCTCGGGGCGGGGCGAGCAGTACTTC
CDR3: CASSSVSGRGEQYF

V: TRBV18
size: many
D: .
J: TRBJ1-2
DNA: TGTGCCAGCTCCCCTGAGAGGGGGAATGGCTACACCTTC
CDR3: CASSPERGNGYTF

V: TRBV27
size: many
D: .
J: TRBJ2-1
DNA: TGTGCCAGCAGAGGGGGGGCCTACCACAATGAGCAGTTCTTC
CDR3: CASRGGAYHNEQFF

V: TRBV7-2
size: .
D: .
J: TRBJ2-7
DNA: TGTGCCAGCTCCGGGTGGGCCTACGAGCAGTACTTC
CDR3: CASSGWAYEQYF

V: TRBV20-1
size: .
D: .
J: TRBJ1-2
DNA: TGCAGTGCTAGTGGTTTCAGGGAAGGCGGCTACACCTTC
CDR3: CSASGFREGGYTF

V: TRBV7-9
size: many
D: .
J: TRBJ1-2
DNA: TGTGCCAGCAGCCCTCTCACAACTCGCGGGGAGGACTATGGCTACACCTTC
CDR3: CASSPLTTRGEDYGYTF

V: TRBV5-1
size: many
D: .
J: TRBJ2-2
DNA: TGCGCCAGCAGCTTCGTGGATCTGTATCCCGGGGAGCTGTTTTTT
CDR3: CASSFVDLYPGELFF

V: TRBV5-1
size: few
D: .
J: TRBJ1-4
DNA: TGCGCCAGCAGCCGGGGGGCAATAGCAACTAATGAAAAACTGTTTTTT
CDR3: CASSRGAIATNEKLFF

V: TRBV12-3/TRBV12-4
size: .
D: TRBD1
J: TRBJ2-5
DNA: TGTGCCAGCAGAGAAGCGCAGGGGGAGGAGACCCAGTACTTC
CDR3: CASREAQGEETQYF

V: TRBV5-1
size: few
D: .
J: TRBJ1-4
DNA: TGCGCCAGCAGCTTGTATCTCGGTGATGAAAAACTGTTTTTT
CDR3: CASSLYLGDEKLFF

V: TRBV25-1
size: few
D: .
J: TRBJ1-4
DNA: TGTGCCAGCAGGGAACGGCTGGGAGGTGAAAAACTGTTTTTT
CDR3: CASRERLGGEKLFF

V: TRBV6-5
size: many
D: .
J: TRBJ1-6
DNA: TGTGCCAGCAGACTACCGAGGTCAGGGGCTTTTAATTCACCCCTCCACTTT
CDR3: CASRLPRSGAFNSPLHF

V: TRBV28
size: few
D: .
J: TRBJ1-2
DNA: TGTGCCAGCAGTGAGCCATATGTGGGGTCGGGAAATGGCTACACCTTC
CDR3: CASSEPYVGSGNGYTF

V: TRBV7-9
size: few
D: .
J: TRBJ2-5
DNA: TGTGCCAGCAGCTTTCATGGGGAGACCCAGTACTTC
CDR3: CASSFHGETQYF

V: TRBV12-3/TRBV12-4
size: .
D: TRBD1
J: TRBJ1-2
DNA: TGTGCCAGCAGCGAGACAGGGGGCATTCACTATGGCTACACCTTC
CDR3: CASSETGGIHYGYTF

V: TRBV27
size: few
D: .
J: TRBJ1-5
DNA: TGTGCCATCCCGAAGAACAGGATCGGTCAGCCCCAGCATTTT
CDR3: CAIPKNRIGQPQHF

V: TRBV7-2
size: many
D: .
J: TRBJ2-1
DNA: TGTGCCAGCAGCCCACCGGTTGACAATGAGCAGTTCTTC
CDR3: CASSPPVDNEQFF

V: TRBV15
size: few
D: .
J: TRBJ1-6
DNA: TGTGACTGGAGGGGGAGGGCACCCCTCCACTTT
CDR3: CDWRGRAPLHF

V: TRBV4-3
size: many
D: .
J: TRBJ2-2
DNA: TGCGCCAGCAGCCAAGATGGTGCCGGAACCGGGGAGCTGTTTTTT
CDR3: CASSQDGAGTGELFF

V: TRBV4-1
size: few
D: TRBD1
J: TRBJ1-5
DNA: TGCGCCAGCAGCCAAGAAGGGGACAGGGAGGATCAGCCCCAGCATTTT
CDR3: CASSQEGDREDQPQHF

V: TRBV6-1
size: .
D: .
J: TRBJ2-3
DNA: TGTGCCAGCAAGGACCAAACAGATACGCAGTATTTT
CDR3: CASKDQTDTQYF

V: TRBV18
size: many
D: TRBD1
J: TRBJ2-3
DNA: TGTGCCAGCTCACCCAGGACAGGGGACACAGATACGCAGTATTTT
CDR3: CASSPRTGDTDTQYF

V: TRBV3-1
size: few
D: TRBD1
J: TRBJ2-3
DNA: TGTGCCAGCAGCCAACAGACAGGGTTCGGTAGAGATACGCAGTATTTT
CDR3: CASSQQTGFGRDTQYF

V: TRBV12-3/TRBV12-4
size: many
D: .
J: TRBJ1-2
DNA: TGTGCCAGCAGTTTGCAGGGATTCTATGGCTACACCTTC
CDR3: CASSLQGFYGYTF

V: TRBV5-1
size: .
D: .
J: TRBJ1-2
DNA: TGCGCCAGCAGCTTGGGGAAAACAGGGTTCGGTGGCTACACCTTC
CDR3: CASSLGKTGFGGYTF

V: TRBV5-1
size: many
D: .
J: TRBJ2-2
DNA: TGCGCCAGCAGCTTAATCGAGGGGAACACCGGGGAGCTGTTTTTT
CDR3: CASSLIEGNTGELFF

V: TRBV29-1
size: few
D: TRBD1
J: TRBJ1-5
DNA: TGCAGCGTTGGGTTCGGGGGACAGCTCAATCAGCCCCAGCATTTT
CDR3: CSVGFGGQLNQPQHF

V: TRBV7-2
size: few
D: .
J: TRBJ1-1
DNA: TGTGCCAGCCGGAATTACTGGAACACTGAAGCTTTCTTT
CDR3: CASRNYWNTEAFF

V: TRBV15
size: many
D: .
J: TRBJ2-5
DNA: TGTGCCACCAGCGGGTTGGGGGACCAAGAGACCCAGTACTTC
CDR3: CATSGLGDQETQYF

V: TRBV5-1
size: many
D: .
J: TRBJ2-3
DNA: TGCGCCAGCAGCCCGGTGGGGGGCACAGATACGCAGTATTTT
CDR3: CASSPVGGTDTQYF

V: TRBV9
size: many
D: .
J: TRBJ2-7
DNA: TGTGCCAGCAGCGTAGCTGGACTCGAAACCTACGAGCAGTACTTC
CDR3: CASSVAGLETYEQYF

V: TRBV7-9
size: many
D: .
J: TRBJ2-5
DNA: TGTGCCAGCAGCCCCAGCCCTGGATTAGAGACCCAGTACTTC
CDR3: CASSPSPGLETQYF

V: TRBV20-1
size: .
D: TRBD1
J: TRBJ1-5
DNA: TGCAGTGCTCTAACCGGGACAGGGGGTGGAAATCAGCCCCAGCATTTT
CDR3: CSALTGTGGGNQPQHF

V: TRBV7-8
size: many
D: TRBD1
J: TRBJ2-5
DNA: TGTGCCAGCAGCTTACTATGTTGCCCTGTCACAGGGGAGCAAGAGACCCAGTACTTC
CDR3: CASSLLCCPVTGEQETQYF

V: TRBV11-2
size: many
D: .
J: TRBJ2-3
DNA: TGTGCCAGCAGAAGGTGGGGGGGCCGGACAGATACGCAGTATTTT
CDR3: CASRRWGGRTDTQYF

V: TRBV5-1
size: many
D: .
J: TRBJ1-3
DNA: TGCGCCAGCAGCTTCCCAGGGACTGGAAACACCATATATTTT
CDR3: CASSFPGTGNTIYF

V: TRBV13
size: .
D: .
J: TRBJ2-3
DNA: TGTGCCAGCAGCTTAGAGGGCGGGAACGCGACAGATACGCAGTATTTT
CDR3: CASSLEGGNATDTQYF

V: TRBV5-6
size: .
D: .
J: TRBJ1-5
DNA: TGTGCCAGCAGCTTGGACGAGGTTGGCAATCAGCCCCAGCATTTT
CDR3: CASSLDEVGNQPQHF

V: TRBV6-1
size: many
D: .
J: TRBJ1-6
DNA: TGTGCCAGCAGTACACAGGGCGGAGAGTCACCCCTCCACTTT
CDR3: CASSTQGGESPLHF